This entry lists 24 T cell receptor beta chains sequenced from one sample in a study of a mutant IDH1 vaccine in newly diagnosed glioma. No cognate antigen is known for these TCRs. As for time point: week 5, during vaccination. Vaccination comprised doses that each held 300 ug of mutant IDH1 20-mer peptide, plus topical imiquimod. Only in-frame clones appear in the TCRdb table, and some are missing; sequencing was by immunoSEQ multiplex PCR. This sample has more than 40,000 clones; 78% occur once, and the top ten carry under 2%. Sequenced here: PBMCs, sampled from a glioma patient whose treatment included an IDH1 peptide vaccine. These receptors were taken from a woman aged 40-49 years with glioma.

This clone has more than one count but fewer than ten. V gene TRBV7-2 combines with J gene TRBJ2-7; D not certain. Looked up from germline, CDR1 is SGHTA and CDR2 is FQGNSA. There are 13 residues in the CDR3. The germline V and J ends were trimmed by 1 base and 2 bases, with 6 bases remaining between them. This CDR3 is CASSLEVAYEQYF. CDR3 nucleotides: TGTGCCAGCAGCTTAGAGGTAGCCTACGAGCAGTACTTC.

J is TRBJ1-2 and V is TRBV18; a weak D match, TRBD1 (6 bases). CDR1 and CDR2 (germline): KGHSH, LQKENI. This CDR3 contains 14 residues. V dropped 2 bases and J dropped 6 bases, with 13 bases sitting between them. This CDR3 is CASSPIGGSDGYTF. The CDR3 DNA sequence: TGTGCCAGCTCACCAATAGGGGGAAGTGATGGCTACACCTTC.

CDR3 sequence reads: CASSLVRGVDFF. For the CDR3, the DNA is TGTGCCAGCAGCTTAGTTCGTGGAGTGGATTTCTTT. The V and J genes are TRBV7-2 and TRBJ1-1; D call uncertain. The V end was cut by 1 base, the J end by 13 bases, with 13 bases between. There are 12 residues in the CDR3. Germline loops: CDR1 SGHTA, CDR2 FQGNSA.

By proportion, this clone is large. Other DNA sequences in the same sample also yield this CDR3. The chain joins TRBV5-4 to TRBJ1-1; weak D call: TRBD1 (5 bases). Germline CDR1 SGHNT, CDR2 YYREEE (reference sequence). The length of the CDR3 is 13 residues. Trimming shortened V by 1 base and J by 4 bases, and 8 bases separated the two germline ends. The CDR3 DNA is TGTGCCAGCAGCTTGCAGAGGGGCACTGAAGCTTTCTTT. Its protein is CASSLQRGTEAFF.

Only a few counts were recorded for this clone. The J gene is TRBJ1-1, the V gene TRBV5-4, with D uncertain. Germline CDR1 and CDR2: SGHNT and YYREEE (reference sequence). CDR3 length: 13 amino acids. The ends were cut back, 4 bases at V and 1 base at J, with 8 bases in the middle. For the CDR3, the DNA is TGTGCCAGCAGCCTGGACTGGAACACTGAAGCTTTCTTT. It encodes CASSLDWNTEAFF.

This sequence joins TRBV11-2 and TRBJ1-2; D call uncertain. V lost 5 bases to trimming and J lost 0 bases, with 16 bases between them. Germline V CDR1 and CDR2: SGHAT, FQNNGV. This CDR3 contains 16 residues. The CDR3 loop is CASSPVRVEANYGYTF. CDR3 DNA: TGTGCCAGCAGCCCCGTTCGAGTGGAAGCTAACTATGGCTACACCTTC. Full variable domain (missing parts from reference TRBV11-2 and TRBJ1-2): EAGVAQSPRYKIIEKRQSVAFWCNPISGHATLYWYQQILGQGPKLLIQFQNNGVVDDSQLPKDRFSAERLKGVDSTLKIQPAKLEDSAVYLCASSPVRVEANYGYTFGSGTRLTVV.

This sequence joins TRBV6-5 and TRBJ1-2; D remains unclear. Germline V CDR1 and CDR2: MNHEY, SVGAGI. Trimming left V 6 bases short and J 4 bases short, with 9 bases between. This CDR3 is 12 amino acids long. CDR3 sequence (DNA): TGTGCCAGCAGCCCTCGAGGCTATGGCTACACCTTC. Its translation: CASSPRGYGYTF.

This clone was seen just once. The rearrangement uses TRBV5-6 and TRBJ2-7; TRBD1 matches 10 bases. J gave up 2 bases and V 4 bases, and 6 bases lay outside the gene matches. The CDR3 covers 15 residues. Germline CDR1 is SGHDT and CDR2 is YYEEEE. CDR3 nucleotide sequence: TGTGCCAGCAGCCCGGAGGGGACAGGGGCCTACGAGCAGTACTTC. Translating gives CASSPEGTGAYEQYF.

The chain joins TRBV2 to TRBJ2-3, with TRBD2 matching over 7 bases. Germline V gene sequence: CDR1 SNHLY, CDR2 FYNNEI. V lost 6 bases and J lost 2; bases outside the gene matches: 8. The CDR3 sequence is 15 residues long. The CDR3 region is CASRGTTYYTDTQYF. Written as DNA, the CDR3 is TGTGCCAGCAGGGGGACTACCTATTACACAGATACGCAGTATTTT. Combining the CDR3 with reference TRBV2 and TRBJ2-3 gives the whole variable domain EPEVTQTPSHQVTQMGQEVILRCVPISNHLYFYWYRQILGQKVEFLVSFYNNEISEKSEIFDDQFSVERPDGSNFTLKIRSTKLEDSAMYFCASRGTTYYTDTQYFGPGTRLTVL.

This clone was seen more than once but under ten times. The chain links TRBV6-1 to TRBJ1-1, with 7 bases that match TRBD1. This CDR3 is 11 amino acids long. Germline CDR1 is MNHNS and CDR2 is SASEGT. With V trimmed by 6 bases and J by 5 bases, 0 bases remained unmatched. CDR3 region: CASRTGTEAFF. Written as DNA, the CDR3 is TGTGCCAGCAGGACAGGGACTGAAGCTTTCTTT.

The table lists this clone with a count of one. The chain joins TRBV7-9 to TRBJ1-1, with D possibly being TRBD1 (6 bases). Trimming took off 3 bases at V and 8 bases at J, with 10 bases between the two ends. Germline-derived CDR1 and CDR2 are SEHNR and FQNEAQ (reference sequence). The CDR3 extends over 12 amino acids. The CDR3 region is CASSLDGQEAFF. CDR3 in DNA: TGTGCCAGCAGCTTGGACGGACAGGAAGCTTTCTTT. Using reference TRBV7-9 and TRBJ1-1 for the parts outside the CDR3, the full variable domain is DTGVSQNPRHKITKRGQNVTFRCDPISEHNRLYWYRQTLGQGPEFLTYFQNEAQLEKSRLLSDRFSAERPKGSFSTLEIQRTEQGDSAMYLCASSLDGQEAFFGQGTRLTVV.

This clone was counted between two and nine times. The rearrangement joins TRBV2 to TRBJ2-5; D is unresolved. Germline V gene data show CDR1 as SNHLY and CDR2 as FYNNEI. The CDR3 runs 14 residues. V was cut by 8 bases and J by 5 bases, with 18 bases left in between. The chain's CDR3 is CASGPSSRLETQYF. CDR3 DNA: TGTGCCAGCGGACCCTCTTCCAGACTGGAGACCCAGTACTTC.

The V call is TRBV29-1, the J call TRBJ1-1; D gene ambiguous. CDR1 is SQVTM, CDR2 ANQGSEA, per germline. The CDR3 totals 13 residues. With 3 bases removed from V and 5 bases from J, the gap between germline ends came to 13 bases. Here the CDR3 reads CSVDRRTGTEAFF. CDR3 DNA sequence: TGCAGCGTTGACCGGAGGACTGGGACTGAAGCTTTCTTT.

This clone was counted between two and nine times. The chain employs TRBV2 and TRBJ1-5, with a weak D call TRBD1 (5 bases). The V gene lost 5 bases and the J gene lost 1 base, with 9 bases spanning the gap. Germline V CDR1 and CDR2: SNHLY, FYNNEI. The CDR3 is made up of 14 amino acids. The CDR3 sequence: CASSSQGSNQPQHF. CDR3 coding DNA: TGTGCCAGCAGTTCTCAGGGAAGCAATCAGCCCCAGCATTTT.

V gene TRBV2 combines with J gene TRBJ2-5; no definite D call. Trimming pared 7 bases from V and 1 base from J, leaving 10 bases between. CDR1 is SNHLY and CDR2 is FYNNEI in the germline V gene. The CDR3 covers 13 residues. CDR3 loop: CASNEESQETQYF. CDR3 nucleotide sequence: TGTGCCAGCAACGAGGAGTCCCAAGAGACCCAGTACTTC.

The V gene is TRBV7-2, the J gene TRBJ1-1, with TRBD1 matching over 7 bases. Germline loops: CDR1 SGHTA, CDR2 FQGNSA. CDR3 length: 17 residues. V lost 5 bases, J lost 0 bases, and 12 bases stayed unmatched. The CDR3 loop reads CASSEREIGTVNTEAFF. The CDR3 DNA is TGTGCCAGCAGCGAAAGGGAAATCGGGACAGTGAACACTGAAGCTTTCTTT.

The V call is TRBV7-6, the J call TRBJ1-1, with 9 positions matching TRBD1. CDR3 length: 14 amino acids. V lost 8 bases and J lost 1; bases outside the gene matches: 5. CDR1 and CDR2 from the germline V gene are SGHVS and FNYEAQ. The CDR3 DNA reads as TGTGCCAGCTACCAGGACAGGGGGAACACTGAAGCTTTCTTT. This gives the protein CASYQDRGNTEAFF.

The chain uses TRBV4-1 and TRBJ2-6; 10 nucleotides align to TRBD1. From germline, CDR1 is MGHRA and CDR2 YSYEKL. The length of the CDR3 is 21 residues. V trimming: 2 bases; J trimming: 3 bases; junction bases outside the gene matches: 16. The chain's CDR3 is CASSQLLLGGTGDFGANVLTF. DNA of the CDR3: TGCGCCAGCAGCCAACTCCTTCTGGGCGGGACAGGGGATTTTGGGGCCAACGTCCTGACTTTC.

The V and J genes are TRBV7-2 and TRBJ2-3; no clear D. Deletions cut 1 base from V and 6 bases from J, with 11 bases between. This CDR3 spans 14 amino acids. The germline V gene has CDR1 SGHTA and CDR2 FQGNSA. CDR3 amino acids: CASSLDSARDTQYF. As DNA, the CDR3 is TGTGCCAGCAGCTTAGATTCAGCAAGGGATACGCAGTATTTT.

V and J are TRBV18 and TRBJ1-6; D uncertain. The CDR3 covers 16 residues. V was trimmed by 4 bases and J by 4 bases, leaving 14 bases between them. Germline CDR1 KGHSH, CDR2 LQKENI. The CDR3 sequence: CASSHLKERYNSPLHF. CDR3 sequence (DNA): TGTGCCAGCTCACATCTCAAAGAACGTTATAATTCACCCCTCCACTTT.

Written as DNA, the CDR3 is TGCAGTGCCCCGGACCGCCAAGAGGGCACCTTC. It encodes CSAPDRQEGTF. J is TRBJ1-2 and V is TRBV20-1; no clear D gene. CDR3 size: 11 residues. The ends were cut back, 6 bases at V and 13 bases at J, with 18 bases in the middle. Per germline, CDR1 DFQATT and CDR2 SNEGSKA (reference sequence).

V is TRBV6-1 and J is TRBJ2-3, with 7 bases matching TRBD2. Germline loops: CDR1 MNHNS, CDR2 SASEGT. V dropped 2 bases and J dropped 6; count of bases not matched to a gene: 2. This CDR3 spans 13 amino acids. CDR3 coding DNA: TGTGCCAGCAGTGAACGGGGGGTTGATACGCAGTATTTT. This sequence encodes CASSERGVDTQYF.

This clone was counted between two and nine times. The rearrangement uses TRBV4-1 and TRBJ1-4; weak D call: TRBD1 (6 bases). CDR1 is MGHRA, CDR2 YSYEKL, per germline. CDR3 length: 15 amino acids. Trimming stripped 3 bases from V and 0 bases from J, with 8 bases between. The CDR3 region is CASSHYRATNEKLFF. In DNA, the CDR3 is TGCGCCAGCAGCCACTACAGGGCAACTAATGAAAAACTGTTTTTT.

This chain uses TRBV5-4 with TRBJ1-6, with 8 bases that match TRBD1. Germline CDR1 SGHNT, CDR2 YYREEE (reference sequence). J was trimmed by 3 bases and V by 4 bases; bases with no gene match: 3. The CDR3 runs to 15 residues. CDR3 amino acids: CASSTGGLYNSPLHF. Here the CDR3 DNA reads TGTGCCAGCAGCACAGGGGGTCTCTATAATTCACCCCTCCACTTT.